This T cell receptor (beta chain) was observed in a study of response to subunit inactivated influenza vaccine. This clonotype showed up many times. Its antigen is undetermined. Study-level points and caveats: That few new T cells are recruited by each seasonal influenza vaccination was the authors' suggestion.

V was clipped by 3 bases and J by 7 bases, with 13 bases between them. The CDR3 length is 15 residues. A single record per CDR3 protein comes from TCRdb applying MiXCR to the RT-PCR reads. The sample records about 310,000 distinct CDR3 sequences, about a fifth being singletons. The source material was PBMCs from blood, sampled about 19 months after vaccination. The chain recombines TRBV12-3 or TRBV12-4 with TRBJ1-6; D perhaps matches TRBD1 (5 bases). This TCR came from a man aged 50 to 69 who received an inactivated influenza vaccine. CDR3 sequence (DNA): TGTGCCAGCAGTTTGGGTCAGGGATTGAATTCACCCCTCCACTTT. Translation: CASSLGQGLNSPLHF.